This T cell receptor (beta chain) was identified during a study of blood T cells in healthy people across ages (dated by TCRdb to the mid-2010s). Study-level background: In model experiments, template switching captured roughly one uniquely barcoded TCR beta cDNA molecule for every two T cells. Age-related changes in TCR beta repertoire diversity were measured in the study by deep sequencing normalized with unique cDNA molecular identifiers. For two donors (one aged 18 to 30 and one aged 80 or older), the study analyzed two additional independent replicas of 1 million unique cDNA reads from the same blood draw. To avoid experimental bias, donors of different ages were distributed randomly across sequencing lanes. Four age groups were formed from the donors: young (average approximately 15 years), middle-aged (approximately 40), aged (62) and long-lived (around 80). Beyond this particular receptor, the publication reports: Compared with the aged group, the long-lived group had more naive CD4+ T cells, fewer expanded clones and increased TCR diversity, a pattern suggesting age selection. Bulk unsorted PBMC profiling prevented conclusive comparison of naive and antigen-experienced compartments. Observed TCR beta diversity per million T cells fell roughly linearly with age, and a significant reduction was already apparent by age roughly 40. The CMV infection status of donors was not known, potentially confounding age-related changes in expanded clonotypes. Observed TCR beta diversity correlated strongly with the percentage of naive T cells measured by flow cytometry. Estimates of total diversity from one million sequenced T cells were regarded as lower bounds and underestimates.

V is cut back by 2 bases and J by 7 bases, with 7 bases in the junction unmatched. CDR1 and CDR2, per the germline V gene, are SGHRS and YFSETQ. The CDR3 goes from the cysteine to the phenylalanine over 15 residues. Of all the DNA, just the CDR3 is kept, 45 bases in frame from base 1. There are a few counts of this clonotype. Its recognized antigen is unknown. Per-base quality was not reported, and no clone a single base away is much larger than it. The donors were a few dozen Caucasian individuals from Russia, aged 6 to 90 years, who were systemically healthy. Each donor gave 9 to 10 milliliters of peripheral blood, collected into EDTA-treated Vacutainer tubes. Ficoll-Paque density-gradient centrifugation was used to isolate PBMCs, with at least 6.5 million per sample. Trizol reagent was used to extract total RNA from the PBMCs, yielding at least 6 micrograms per sample. For every donor, an aliquot of PBMCs went through flow cytometry to measure the percentages of naive CD45RAhigh/CD27high T cells.

Library prep was done by 5' RACE. This sample was sequenced with an Illumina HiSeq 2500. A second roughly 6 to 12 cycle PCR used a sample-barcoded 5' primer and a J-beta primer mix. A unique molecular identifier was introduced onto each TCR beta cDNA molecule by a template-switch 5' adaptor carrying 12 random nucleotides. At least 3 million CDR3-containing paired-end reads were obtained from each sample. First-strand cDNA synthesis was performed from all RNA using the Mint cDNA synthesis kit, with priming by a TRBC-specific oligonucleotide. Following uracil-DNA glycosylase treatment, all cDNA underwent a first 18-cycle PCR with the universal primers M1SS and BC2_uni_R. As for how the authors treated the data: For normalization, 1 million high-quality reads, each with a distinct molecular identifier, were randomly selected from each sample. Instead of being binned into consensus sequences, reads with shared molecular identifiers were discarded. CDR3 identification, clonotype clustering and error correction used MiTCR with a Q25 quality threshold and the strictest error-elimination algorithm. Lower-bound total TCR beta diversity was estimated with a nonparametric unseen species model using Euler transformation. Using fastp at Q25 and MiXCR, TCRdb reprocessed the public reads and kept productive beta chains. Each entry is one CDR3 protein sequence, shown with its most common DNA and genes. TCRdb, rather than the study authors, made the V and J calls. The sample data list under 1,000,000 distinct CDR3 sequences, and about 34% of these were observed just once. Of the sample, about an eighth falls within the top ten clones.

The source of this sequence is a man aged 18 to 30 in good health. The rearranged segments are TRBV5-1 and TRBJ2-1; TRBD1 agrees with 9 junctional bases. Source material: blood. The CDR3 in this case is CASSFTGGKSNEQFF. At the DNA level, the sequence is TGCGCCAGCAGCTTCACAGGGGGCAAATCGAATGAGCAGTTCTTC.